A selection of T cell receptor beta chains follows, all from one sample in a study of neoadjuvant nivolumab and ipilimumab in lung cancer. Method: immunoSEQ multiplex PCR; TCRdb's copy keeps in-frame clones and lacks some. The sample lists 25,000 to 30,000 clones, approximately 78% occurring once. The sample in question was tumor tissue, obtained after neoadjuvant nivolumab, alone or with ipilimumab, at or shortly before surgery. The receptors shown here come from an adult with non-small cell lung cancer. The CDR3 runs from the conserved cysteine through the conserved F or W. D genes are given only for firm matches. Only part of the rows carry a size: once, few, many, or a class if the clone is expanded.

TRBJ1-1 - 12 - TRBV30 CAWGHPNTEAFF TGTGCCTGGGGTCACCCGAACACTGAAGCTTTCTTT
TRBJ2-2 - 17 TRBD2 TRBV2 CASRGGLAGGDTWELFF TGTGCCAGCAGGGGGGGACTAGCGGGAGGGGACACCTGGGAGCTGTTTTTT
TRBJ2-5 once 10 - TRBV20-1 CTAVKETQYF TGCACCGCCGTGAAAGAGACCCAGTACTTC
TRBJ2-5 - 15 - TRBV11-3 CASSLGRGETETQYF TGTGCCAGCAGCTTAGGGAGGGGGGAGACAGAGACCCAGTACTTC
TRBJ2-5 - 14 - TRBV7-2 CASSLAYGEETQYF TGTGCCAGCAGCTTAGCGTACGGGGAAGAGACCCAGTACTTC
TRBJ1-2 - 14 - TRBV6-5 CASSSGAGDYGYTF TGTGCCAGCAGTTCAGGGGCGGGGGACTATGGCTACACCTTC
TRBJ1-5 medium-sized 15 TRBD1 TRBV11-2 CASSLGSGGGQPQHF TGTGCCAGCAGCTTAGGGTCAGGGGGAGGTCAGCCCCAGCATTTT
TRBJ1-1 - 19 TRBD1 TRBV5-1 CASRTGTANIFLPGLEAFF TGCGCCAGCAGGACCGGGACAGCAAATATTTTTTTACCGGGTCTTGAAGCTTTCTTT
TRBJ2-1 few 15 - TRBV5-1 CASSLVAGSYNEQFF TGCGCCAGCAGCTTGGTGGCAGGGTCCTACAATGAGCAGTTCTTC
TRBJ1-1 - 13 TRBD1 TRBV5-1 CASSLETGSEAFF TGCGCCAGCAGCTTGGAGACAGGGTCTGAAGCTTTCTTT
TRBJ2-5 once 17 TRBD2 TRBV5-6 CASSFLLAGGRQETQYF TGTGCCAGCAGCTTTTTGCTAGCGGGAGGACGCCAAGAGACCCAGTACTTC
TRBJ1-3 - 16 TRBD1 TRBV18 CASSPSGGSSGNTIYF TGTGCCAGCTCACCATCAGGGGGATCCTCTGGAAACACCATATATTTT
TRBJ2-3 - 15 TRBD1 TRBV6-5 CASSDSGTGADTQYF TGTGCCAGCAGCGACTCCGGGACAGGGGCAGATACGCAGTATTTT
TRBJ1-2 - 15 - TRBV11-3 CASSFPGVLPNGYTF TGTGCCAGCAGCTTCCCAGGGGTTCTCCCCAATGGCTACACCTTC
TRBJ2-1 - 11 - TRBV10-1 CASSLGPQQFF TGCGCCAGCAGCCTCGGCCCCCAGCAGTTCTTC
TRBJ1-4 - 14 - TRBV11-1 CASSQGNTNEKLFF TGTGCCAGCAGCCAGGGGAATACTAATGAAAAACTGTTTTTT
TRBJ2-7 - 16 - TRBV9 CASSVDPASSLYEQYF TGTGCCAGCAGCGTAGACCCTGCCTCTAGTTTATACGAGCAGTACTTC
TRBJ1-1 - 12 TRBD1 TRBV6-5 CASRSRQGLAFF TGTGCCAGCAGATCCAGACAGGGGTTGGCTTTCTTT
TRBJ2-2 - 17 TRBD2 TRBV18 CASSRGTSGTNTGELFF TGTGCCAGCTCACGAGGGACTAGCGGGACGAACACCGGGGAGCTGTTTTTT
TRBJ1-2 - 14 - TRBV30 CAWSNTGFSRGYTF TGTGCCTGGAGCAATACAGGGTTCAGTCGGGGCTACACCTTC
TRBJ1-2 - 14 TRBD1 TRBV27 CASSSRTGNYGYTF TGTGCCAGCAGTTCGAGGACAGGGAACTATGGCTACACCTTC
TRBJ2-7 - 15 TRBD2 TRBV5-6 CASSHSGRSSYEQYF TGTGCCAGCAGCCATAGCGGGAGGAGCTCCTACGAGCAGTACTTC
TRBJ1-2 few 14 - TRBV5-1 CASSFVRDSYGYTF TGCGCCAGCAGCTTCGTCAGGGATTCTTATGGCTACACCTTC
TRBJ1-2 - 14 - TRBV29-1 CSVAHDSPSYGYTF TGCAGCGTTGCACATGACAGCCCCAGCTATGGCTACACCTTC
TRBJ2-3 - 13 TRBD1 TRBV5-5 CASSITGVDTQYF TGTGCCAGCAGCATTACAGGGGTGGATACGCAGTATTTT
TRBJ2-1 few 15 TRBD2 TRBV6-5 CASSYLAGAVSEQFF TGTGCCAGCAGTTACCTAGCGGGAGCGGTCAGTGAGCAGTTCTTC
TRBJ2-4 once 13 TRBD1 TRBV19 CASSLQGANIQYF TGTGCCAGTAGCTTACAGGGGGCAAACATTCAGTACTTC
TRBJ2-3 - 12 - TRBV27 CASSKPTDTQYF TGTGCCAGCAGTAAACCGACAGATACGCAGTATTTT
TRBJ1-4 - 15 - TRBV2 CASSPPAGRGEKLFF TGTGCCAGCAGTCCCCCGGCAGGACGCGGTGAAAAACTGTTTTTT
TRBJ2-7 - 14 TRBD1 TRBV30 CAWSVTGMGYEQYF TGTGCCTGGAGTGTGACAGGGATGGGGTACGAGCAGTACTTC
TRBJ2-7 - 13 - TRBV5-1 CARSSVQSYEQYF TGCGCCAGGTCTAGCGTTCAATCCTACGAGCAGTACTTC
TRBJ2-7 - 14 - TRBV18 CASSPSAGPYEQYF TGTGCCAGCTCACCAAGCGCAGGGCCCTACGAGCAGTACTTC
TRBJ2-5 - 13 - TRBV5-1 CASSLAEGETQYF TGCGCCAGCAGCTTGGCCGAAGGAGAGACCCAGTACTTC
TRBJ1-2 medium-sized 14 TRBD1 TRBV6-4 CASRAQGARYGYTF TGTGCCAGCAGGGCACAGGGGGCTCGGTATGGCTACACCTTC
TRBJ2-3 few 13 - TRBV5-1 CASSLGVVDTQYF TGCGCCAGCAGCTTGGGGGTGGTAGATACGCAGTATTTT
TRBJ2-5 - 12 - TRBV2 CASSELGETQYF TGTGCCAGCAGTGAATTGGGGGAGACCCAGTACTTC
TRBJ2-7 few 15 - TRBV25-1 CASSESRPTADEQYF TGTGCCAGCAGTGAATCGCGACCGACGGCTGACGAGCAGTACTTC
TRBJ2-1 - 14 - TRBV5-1 CASSLGTPDHEQFF TGCGCCAGCAGCTTAGGGACTCCGGACCATGAGCAGTTCTTC
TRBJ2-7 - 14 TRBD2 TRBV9 CASSLETSGYEQYF TGTGCCAGCAGCCTCGAGACTAGCGGCTACGAGCAGTACTTC
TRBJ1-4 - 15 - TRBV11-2 CASRPGTLTNEKLFF TGTGCCAGCAGGCCAGGGACGTTAACTAATGAAAAACTGTTTTTT
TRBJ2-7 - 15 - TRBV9 CASSVGQGSPYEQYF TGTGCCAGCAGCGTAGGTCAGGGCTCACCCTACGAGCAGTACTTC
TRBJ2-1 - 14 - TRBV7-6 CASSLDPRIHEQFF TGTGCCAGCAGCTTAGATCCCCGGATTCATGAGCAGTTCTTC
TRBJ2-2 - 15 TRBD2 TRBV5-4 CASSFLTSGTGELFF TGTGCCAGCAGCTTCTTGACTAGCGGTACCGGGGAGCTGTTTTTT
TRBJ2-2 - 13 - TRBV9 CASSVDLTGELFF TGTGCCAGCAGCGTAGATCTCACCGGGGAGCTGTTTTTT
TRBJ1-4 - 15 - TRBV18 CASSPADSWDEKLFF TGTGCCAGCTCACCAGCGGACAGCTGGGATGAAAAACTGTTTTTT
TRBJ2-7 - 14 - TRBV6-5 CASRRDSSTYEQYF TGTGCCAGCAGGCGGGACAGTTCGACCTACGAGCAGTACTTC
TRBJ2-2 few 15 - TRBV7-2 CASSLERAGTGELFF TGTGCCAGCAGCTTAGAAAGAGCCGGGACTGGGGAGCTGTTTTTT
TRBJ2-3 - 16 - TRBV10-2 CASSALAMGQTDTQYF TGCGCCAGCAGTGCACTAGCAATGGGTCAGACAGATACGCAGTATTTT
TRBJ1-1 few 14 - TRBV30 CAWARSRSWSEAFF TGTGCCTGGGCCCGCAGTAGGTCTTGGAGTGAAGCTTTCTTT
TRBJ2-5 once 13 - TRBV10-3 CAIKPSGGETQYF TGTGCCATCAAACCGTCAGGGGGGGAGACCCAGTACTTC
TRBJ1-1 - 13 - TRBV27 CASSLGRFTEAFF TGTGCCAGCAGTCTCGGACGGTTCACTGAAGCTTTCTTT
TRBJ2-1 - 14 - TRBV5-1 CASSLDLTYNEQFF TGCGCCAGCAGCTTGGACCTTACTTACAATGAGCAGTTCTTC
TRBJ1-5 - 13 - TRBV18 CASSPSGGSPQHF TGTGCCAGCTCACCTTCCGGTGGGTCGCCCCAGCATTTT
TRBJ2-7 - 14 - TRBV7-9 CASSFRAESYEQYF TGTGCCAGCAGCTTCCGGGCTGAGTCCTACGAGCAGTACTTC
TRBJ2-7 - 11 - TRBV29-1 CRTGRDYEQYF TGCAGGACAGGTCGGGACTACGAGCAGTACTTC
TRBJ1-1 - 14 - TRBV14 CASSQGQGITEAFF TGTGCCAGCAGCCAAGGGCAGGGCATCACTGAAGCTTTCTTT
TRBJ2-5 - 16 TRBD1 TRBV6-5 CASSSDLDRSQETQYF TGTGCCAGCAGTTCTGACCTGGACAGGAGCCAAGAGACCCAGTACTTC